Listed below are T cell receptor beta chains from one sample, sequenced in a study of beta chain features in type 1 diabetes. The table came from immunoSEQ multiplex PCR; TCRdb's copy has only in-frame clones and leaves some out. The sample includes 150,000 to 200,000 clones, approximately 9% seen only once; the top ten take 2% to 2.5%. The specimen was central memory CD4+ T cells from blood. These receptors all come from a woman under 30 in good health. The CDR3 runs from the conserved cysteine through the conserved F or W. Each record gives: D gene, J gene, V gene, clone size, CDR3 DNA, CDR3 protein. The D gene is left open where the match is weak. Rows give clone size only sometimes, using once, few, many, or a class for an expanded clone.

TRBD1 TRBJ1-1 TRBV6-1 - TGTGCCAGCAGTTTACTCGGGACAGGTTTTGAAGCTTTCTTT CASSLLGTGFEAFF
TRBD2 TRBJ2-1 TRBV5-1 many TGCGCCAGCAGCTTAGACCAGGGAGGGCATGAGCAGTTCTTC CASSLDQGGHEQFF
- TRBJ1-2 TRBV19 few TGTGCCAGTAGCTTGGGACATAGCTATGGCTACACCTTC CASSLGHSYGYTF
TRBD1 TRBJ2-7 TRBV5-1 - TGCGCCAGCAGCTCCCCGGACAGGGGATTTTACGAGCAGTACTTC CASSSPDRGFYEQYF
- TRBJ1-4 TRBV9 - TGTGCCAGCAGCGAGACAGGAGATAATGAAAAACTGTTTTTT CASSETGDNEKLFF
TRBD1 TRBJ1-5 TRBV29-1 - TGCAGCGTCGTTACCGGGACAGGCAATCAGCCCCAGCATTTT CSVVTGTGNQPQHF
- TRBJ1-4 TRBV7-9 - TGTGCCAGCAGTCTAGAGGGTGAAAAACTGTTTTTT CASSLEGEKLFF
TRBD1 TRBJ2-7 TRBV28 few TGTGCCAGCAGTTCCCCACAGGGGGCGGGGGTCTCCTACGAGCAGTACTTC CASSSPQGAGVSYEQYF
- TRBJ2-5 TRBV15 many TGTGCCACCAGCAGGAGCGAGACCCAGTACTTC CATSRSETQYF
TRBD2 TRBJ2-1 TRBV15 many TGTGCCACCAGCACCGGGACTAGCGGGAAAAATGAGCAGTTCTTC CATSTGTSGKNEQFF